The TCR beta chain under discussion was sequenced for a study of Ad26.COV2.S vaccination and SARS-CoV-2 variants. Overall study findings and caveats: Non-spike TCR breadth did not differ much between vaccine and placebo recipients. The authors reported substantial breadth in spike-specific CD8+ and CD4+ T cell responses after vaccination. Placebo recipients had lower spike-specific TCR breadth than vaccine recipients. The TCR breadth and depth analyses may have produced an underestimate of total T cell responses.

V shed 8 bases and J shed 4 bases, with 14 bases lying between them. The CDR3 runs to 13 residues. TCRdb's table, derived via immunoSEQ multiplex PCR, lists solely in-frame clones and lacks some. Of 43,000 or so clones listed, approximately 80% are singletons. As for this clone: Its antigen is unknown.

The sequencing here drew on peripheral blood, taken after recovery from COVID-19. The V call is TRBV12-3 or TRBV12-4, the J call TRBJ1-1; D call uncertain. The sequence derives from a human donor who had recovered from COVID-19. CDR3: CASVLSQSTEAFF. CDR3 DNA sequence: TGTGCCAGCGTTCTCTCGCAGAGCACTGAAGCTTTCTTT.